This T cell receptor beta chain was documented in a study of blood T cell repertoires in COVID-19. As for the study in general: Spain, Italy and the United States supplied samples that represented acute and convalescent COVID-19. PBMCs, B-cell-depleted T cells, or T cells provided the cDNA or gDNA that made up the material.

Authors' analysis steps: Amplification of reference gene primers was used by the study to estimate nucleated cell counts. The method was immunoSEQ multiplex PCR; TCRdb's version includes in-frame clones alone and lacks a portion of them. V and J calls and clone size follow that table, whereas D and trimming were derived from the DNA. Of about 160,000 clones listed, about three quarters are singletons. Trimming shortened V by 7 bases and J by 0 bases, and 9 bases separated the two germline ends. The germline V gene has CDR1 SEHNR and CDR2 FQNEAQ (reference sequence). The CDR3 loop spans 13 amino acids. This clone was picked up a small number of times.

The origin of this receptor is a man aged 60 to 75 with acute or convalescent COVID-19. The chain couples TRBV7-9 to TRBJ1-1; no clear D. Sequenced: peripheral blood. The CDR3 loop is CASIFTVNTEAFF. DNA of the CDR3: TGTGCCAGCATCTTTACAGTGAACACTGAAGCTTTCTTT. Filled out from reference TRBV7-9 and TRBJ1-1, the complete variable domain reads DTGVSQNPRHKITKRGQNVTFRCDPISEHNRLYWYRQTLGQGPEFLTYFQNEAQLEKSRLLSDRFSAERPKGSFSTLEIQRTEQGDSAMYLCASIFTVNTEAFFGQGTRLTVV.